The subject of this entry is one T cell receptor (beta chain). What it binds is not known. The source of the sample is a study of cytomegalovirus exposure and HLA in healthy donors. General observations from the study: A later analysis reported that several of the most significant clusters appeared to be linked to common viral pathogens, among them Epstein-Barr virus. Earlier findings revealed that most TCR beta V segments proved productive either about 87% or about 30% of the time. The study recorded 160 or so TCR beta chains that were cytomegalovirus-associated.

Germline V gene lookup returns CDR1 SGHRS and CDR2 YFSETQ. The junction had 3 bases not matched to a gene; V was cut back by 0 bases and J by 4 bases. This CDR3 has 14 amino acids. Primers included in the PCR were 60 Vbeta and 13 Jbeta primers. Authors' methods: The authors later counted 75 million to 90 million unique TCR beta chains, 9 million to 12 million of them shared. Using immunoSEQ multiplex PCR, the repertoire was profiled, and TCRdb retains in-frame clones only, with some absent. V, J and clone size derive from that table, while D and trimming were established from the DNA sequence. The sample holds approximately 88,000 clones, over 70% seen once.

This receptor was obtained from a man younger than 35 in good health and CMV-seropositive. V usage is TRBV5-1 and J usage is TRBJ2-5; 7 positions match TRBD2. The sample was PBMCs. CDR3: CASSLAGRGETQYF. For the CDR3, the DNA is TGCGCCAGCAGCTTGGCGGGGAGGGGAGAGACCCAGTACTTC.